This TCR beta chain was retrieved from a study of tumor-infiltrating lymphocytes in primary liver carcinoma. Co-extracting RNA and DNA was done with 20-30 mg of unsorted bulk tissue as input. Reverse transcription of roughly 0.45 ug total RNA with a constant-region primer produced TCR beta cDNA. Investigators got TCR beta libraries out of three nested multiplex PCR rounds, done with slightly modified ARM-PCR. TRBV1-TRBV30 forward primers and a C-beta reverse primer were used in the first two PCR rounds, which each ran for ten to eleven cycles. TCRdb re-called the multiplex PCR reads through MiXCR, storing one row per CDR3 protein. The table records roughly 30,000 distinct CDR3 sequences, 71% of them present only once. By share of the sample, this clonotype is large. V was clipped by 5 bases and J by 1 base, with 14 bases between them. The CDR3 sequence is 16 residues long. Germline values: CDR1 SGHAT, CDR2 FQNNGV.

Sequences were obtained from liver tumor tissue from sampling region 3. Subset defined: tumor region T3, left-lateral pole. V is TRBV11-2 and J is TRBJ2-2, with unresolved D. The source of this sequence is a woman aged 25 to 39 with primary liver carcinoma and hepatitis B virus infection. The CDR3 DNA sequence: TGTGCCAGCAGCCCCGATCCCCAATTGAACACCGGGGAGCTGTTTTTT. Amino acids: CASSPDPQLNTGELFF.